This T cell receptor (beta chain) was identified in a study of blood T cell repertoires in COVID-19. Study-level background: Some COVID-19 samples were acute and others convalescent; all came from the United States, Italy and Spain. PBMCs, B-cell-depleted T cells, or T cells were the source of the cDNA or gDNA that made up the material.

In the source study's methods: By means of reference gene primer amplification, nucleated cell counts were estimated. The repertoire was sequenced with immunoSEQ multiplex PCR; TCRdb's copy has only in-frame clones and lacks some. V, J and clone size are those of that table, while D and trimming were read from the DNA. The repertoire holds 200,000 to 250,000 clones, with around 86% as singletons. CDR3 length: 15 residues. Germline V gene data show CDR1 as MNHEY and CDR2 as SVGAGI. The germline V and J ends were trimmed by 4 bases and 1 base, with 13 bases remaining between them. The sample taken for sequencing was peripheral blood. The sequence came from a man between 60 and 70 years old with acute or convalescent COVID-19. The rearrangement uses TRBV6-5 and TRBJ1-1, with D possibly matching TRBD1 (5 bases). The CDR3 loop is CASSSLRGSNTEAFF. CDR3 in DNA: TGTGCCAGCAGTTCCCTCCGGGGGTCGAACACTGAAGCTTTCTTT.